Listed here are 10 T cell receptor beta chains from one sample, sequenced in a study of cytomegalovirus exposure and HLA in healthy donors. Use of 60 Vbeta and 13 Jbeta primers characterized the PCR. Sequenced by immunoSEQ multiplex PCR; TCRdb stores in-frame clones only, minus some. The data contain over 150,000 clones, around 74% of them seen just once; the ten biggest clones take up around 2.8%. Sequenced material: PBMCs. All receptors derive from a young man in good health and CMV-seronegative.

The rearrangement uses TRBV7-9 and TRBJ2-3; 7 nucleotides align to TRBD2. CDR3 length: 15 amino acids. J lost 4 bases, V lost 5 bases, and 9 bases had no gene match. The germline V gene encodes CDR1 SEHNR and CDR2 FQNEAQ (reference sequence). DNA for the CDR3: TGTGCCAGCAGCCCTGGGGGGGGAGGGGCAGATACGCAGTATTTT. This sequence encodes CASSPGGGGADTQYF.

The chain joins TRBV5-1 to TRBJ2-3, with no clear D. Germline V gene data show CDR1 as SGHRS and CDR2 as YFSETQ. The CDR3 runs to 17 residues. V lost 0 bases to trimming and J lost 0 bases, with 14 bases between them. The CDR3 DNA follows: TGCGCCAGCAGCTTGGGTGGGCTACAGACCAGCACAGATACGCAGTATTTT. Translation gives CASSLGGLQTSTDTQYF.

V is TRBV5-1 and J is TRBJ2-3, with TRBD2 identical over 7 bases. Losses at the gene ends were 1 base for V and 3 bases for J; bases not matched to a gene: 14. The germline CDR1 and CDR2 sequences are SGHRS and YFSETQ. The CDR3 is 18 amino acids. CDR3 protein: CASSLNPPGGGVTDTQYF. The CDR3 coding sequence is TGCGCCAGCAGCTTGAACCCCCCCGGCGGGGGAGTAACAGATACGCAGTATTTT.

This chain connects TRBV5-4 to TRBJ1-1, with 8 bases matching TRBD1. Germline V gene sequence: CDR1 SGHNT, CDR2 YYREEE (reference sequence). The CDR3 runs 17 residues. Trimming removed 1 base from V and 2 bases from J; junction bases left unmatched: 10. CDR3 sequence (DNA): TGTGCCAGCAGCTTGTTGCTCAGGGGGCGATTAAACACTGAAGCTTTCTTT. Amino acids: CASSLLLRGRLNTEAFF.

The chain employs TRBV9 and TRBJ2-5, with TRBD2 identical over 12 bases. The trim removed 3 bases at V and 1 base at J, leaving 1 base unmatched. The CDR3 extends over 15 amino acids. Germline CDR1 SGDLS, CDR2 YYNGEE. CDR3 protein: CASSAGLAGQETQYF. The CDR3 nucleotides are TGTGCCAGCAGCGCGGGACTAGCGGGCCAAGAGACCCAGTACTTC.

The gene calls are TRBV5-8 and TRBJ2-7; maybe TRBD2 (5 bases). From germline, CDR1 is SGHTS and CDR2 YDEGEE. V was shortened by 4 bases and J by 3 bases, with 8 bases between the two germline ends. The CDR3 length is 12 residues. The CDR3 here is CASSLARYEQYF. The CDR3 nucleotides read TGTGCCAGCAGCCTAGCTCGCTACGAGCAGTACTTC.

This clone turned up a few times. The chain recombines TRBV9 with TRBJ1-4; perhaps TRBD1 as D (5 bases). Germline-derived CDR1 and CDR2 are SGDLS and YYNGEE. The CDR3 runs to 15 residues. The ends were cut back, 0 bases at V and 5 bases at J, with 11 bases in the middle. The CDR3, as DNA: TGTGCCAGCAGCGTAGCTCGGGAGGGGAATGAAAAACTGTTTTTT. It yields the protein CASSVAREGNEKLFF.

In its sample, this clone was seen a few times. The CDR3 DNA reads TGTGCCAGCAGCTTAGAAGGGGTAGGTCGTGAGCAGTTCTTC. Protein product: CASSLEGVGREQFF. The chain has TRBV7-6 and TRBJ2-1, with D possibly matching TRBD1 (5 bases). This CDR3 is 14 amino acids long. Trimming removed 1 base at V and 9 bases at J, with 13 bases between. The V gene's germline CDR1 is SGHVS and CDR2 FNYEAQ.

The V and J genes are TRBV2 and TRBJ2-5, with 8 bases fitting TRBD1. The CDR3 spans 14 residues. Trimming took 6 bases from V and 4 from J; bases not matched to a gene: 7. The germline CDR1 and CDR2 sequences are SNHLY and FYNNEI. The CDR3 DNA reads TGTGCCAGCAGAGCCGGGACAGGAGGAGAGACCCAGTACTTC. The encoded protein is CASRAGTGGETQYF. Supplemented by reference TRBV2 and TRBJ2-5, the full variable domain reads EPEVTQTPSHQVTQMGQEVILRCVPISNHLYFYWYRQILGQKVEFLVSFYNNEISEKSEIFDDQFSVERPDGSNFTLKIRSTKLEDSAMYFCASRAGTGGETQYFGPGTRLLVL.

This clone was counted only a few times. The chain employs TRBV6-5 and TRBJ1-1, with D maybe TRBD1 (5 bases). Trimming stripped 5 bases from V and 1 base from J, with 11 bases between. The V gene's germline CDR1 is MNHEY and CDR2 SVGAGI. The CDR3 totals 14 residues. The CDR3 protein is CASSTGRGNTEAFF. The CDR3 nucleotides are TGTGCCAGCAGTACAGGTAGGGGGAACACTGAAGCTTTCTTT.